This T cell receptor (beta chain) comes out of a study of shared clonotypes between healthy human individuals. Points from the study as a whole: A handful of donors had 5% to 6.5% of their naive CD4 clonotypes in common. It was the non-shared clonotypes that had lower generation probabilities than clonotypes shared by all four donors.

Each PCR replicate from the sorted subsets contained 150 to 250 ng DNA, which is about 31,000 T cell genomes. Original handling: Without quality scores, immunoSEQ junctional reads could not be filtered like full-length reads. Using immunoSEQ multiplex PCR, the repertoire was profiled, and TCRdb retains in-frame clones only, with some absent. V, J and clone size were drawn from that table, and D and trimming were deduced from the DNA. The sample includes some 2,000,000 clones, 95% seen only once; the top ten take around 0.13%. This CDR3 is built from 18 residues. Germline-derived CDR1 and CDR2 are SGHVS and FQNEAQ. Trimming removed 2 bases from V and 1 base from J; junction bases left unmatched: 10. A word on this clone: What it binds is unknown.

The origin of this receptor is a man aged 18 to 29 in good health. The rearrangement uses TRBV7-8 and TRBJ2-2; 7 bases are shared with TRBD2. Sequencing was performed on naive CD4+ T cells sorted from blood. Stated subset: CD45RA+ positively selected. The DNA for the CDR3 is TGTGCCAGCAGCTTACGCCCTCTCGGCGGGGGGAACACCGGGGAGCTGTTTTTT. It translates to CASSLRPLGGGNTGELFF.